This is a list of T cell receptor beta chains from one sample in a study of T cell responses to AZD1222 COVID-19 vaccine. Data came from immunoSEQ multiplex PCR; TCRdb stores just in-frame clones and leaves some out. Of 150,000 to 200,000 clones in the sample, 85% to 90% were seen once. Source: peripheral blood, taken on day 0 of AZD1222 vaccination. Receptors were obtained from an adult in good health. The CDR3 runs from the conserved cysteine through the conserved F or W. A row's size may be missing; if present it is once, few, many or a size class.

length | V | size | CDR3
13 | TRBV9 | . | CASSVSWDYGYTF
20 | TRBV12-5 | once | CASGLAQGSTRDRLTDTQYF
13 | TRBV28 | . | CASRTSRDEKLFF
17 | TRBV18 | . | CASSHFTPGQGVWEQFF
14 | TRBV18 | . | CASSPPEAYEKLFF
13 | TRBV6-1 | . | CASSEGRGLGYTF
16 | TRBV5-1 | . | CASSLKGSVTTDTQYF
14 | TRBV2 | . | CASERRQADSPLHF
15 | TRBV7-2 | few | CASSLVWGGGQPQHF
16 | TRBV5-1 | . | CASSPLAGGSTDTQYF
15 | TRBV4-3 | . | CASSQDQGLTDTQYF
18 | TRBV4-2 | . | CASSQEVGTLGVRDGYTF
14 | TRBV28 | few | CASSYGRVGYEQYF
15 | TRBV18 | . | CASSPPRRGEETQYF
16 | TRBV2 | . | CASRGLAGARWDEQFF
14 | TRBV5-1 | . | CASSSRQNTYGYTF
13 | TRBV19 | . | CASLQARNTEAFF
14 | TRBV29-1 | . | CSVELGTRGNEQYF
15 | TRBV25-1 | . | CASSENRGPLYGYTF